Listed here are 28 T cell receptor beta chains from one sample, sequenced in a study of T cell changes during pregnancy in multiple sclerosis. Sequencing was performed with immunoSEQ multiplex PCR; in TCRdb, only in-frame clones are kept and a portion is missing. The sample shows 93,000 or so clones, approximately 90% of them seen only once. Sequencing used peripheral blood, obtained before pregnancy. The source of these receptors is a female donor with multiple sclerosis, enrolled in a pregnancy study.

The chain is built from TRBV19 and TRBJ1-3; maybe TRBD1 (5 bases). Germline V lookup: CDR1 LNHDA, CDR2 SQIVND (reference sequence). The CDR3 is 12 residues long. V lost 8 bases to trimming and J lost 10 bases, with 15 bases between them. This CDR3 is CASGSDQGTIYF. The CDR3 DNA follows: TGTGCCAGTGGGTCAGACCAGGGAACCATATATTTT.

V gene TRBV5-1 combines with J gene TRBJ2-7; a possible D gene is TRBD1 (6 bases). V was trimmed by 2 bases and J by 0 bases, leaving 9 bases between them. This CDR3 comprises 14 residues. CDR1 SGHRS and CDR2 YFSETQ come from the germline V gene. The CDR3 sequence: CASSLGGYSYEQYF. CDR3 coding DNA: TGCGCCAGCAGCTTAGGGGGTTACTCCTACGAGCAGTACTTC.

V gene TRBV19 combines with J gene TRBJ2-5; 7 bases align to TRBD1. CDR1 and CDR2 from the germline V gene are LNHDA and SQIVND (reference sequence). The CDR3 sequence is 14 residues long. The ends lost 5 bases at V and 5 bases at J; junction bases unmatched: 8. CDR3 residues: CASSPGQVGETQYF. Here the CDR3 DNA reads TGTGCCAGTAGTCCTGGACAGGTGGGGGAGACCCAGTACTTC.

The J gene is TRBJ1-3, the V gene TRBV7-2; D gene ambiguous. The CDR3 totals 13 residues. Germline CDR1 is SGHTA and CDR2 is FQGNSA. Trimming took 7 bases from V and 2 from J, leaving 9 bases between them. The CDR3 bases are TGTGCCAGCACTACGGGTCCTGGAAACACCATATATTTT. Its protein product is CASTTGPGNTIYF.

This clone showed up just once. The V call is TRBV7-9, the J call TRBJ2-7; the match to TRBD2 covers 8 bases. The V segment lost 4 bases and the J segment 4 bases; nucleotides outside the gene matches: 9. This CDR3 region has 15 residues. Germline CDR1 reads SEHNR; CDR2 reads FQNEAQ (reference sequence). The CDR3 here is CASSSHVTSGYEQYF. Here the CDR3 DNA reads TGTGCCAGCAGCTCCCACGTCACTAGCGGATACGAGCAGTACTTC.

This chain uses TRBV29-1 with TRBJ2-7, with unresolved D. This CDR3 comprises 12 residues. V was shortened by 3 bases and J by 4 bases, with 10 bases between the two germline ends. Germline CDR1 SQVTM, CDR2 ANQGSEA. The CDR3 DNA sequence: TGCAGCGTTGAGGCCGGAGCTTACGAGCAGTACTTC. Translated: CSVEAGAYEQYF.

The V and J genes are TRBV29-1 and TRBJ1-5, with TRBD1 identical over 10 bases. Germline CDR1 and CDR2: SQVTM and ANQGSEA. This CDR3 comprises 15 residues. The CDR3 here is CSVPGTGDSNQPQHF. For the CDR3, the DNA is TGCAGTGTTCCGGGGACAGGGGACAGCAATCAGCCCCAGCATTTT.

This clone was counted only a few times. The V call is TRBV6-1, the J call TRBJ1-6; D not resolved. Between the trimmed V and J ends, which lost 10 bases and 7 bases, there was a span of 14 bases. CDR1 is MNHNS, CDR2 SASEGT, per germline. The CDR3 is 13 residues long. The CDR3 DNA reads TGTGCCACGGTCCATCTTGAAAATTCACCCCTCCACTTT. Translating it yields CATVHLENSPLHF.

The genes are TRBV6-5 and TRBJ1-5, with 7 bases aligning to TRBD1. Germline CDR1 and CDR2: MNHEY and SVGAGI. The V and J ends lost 4 bases and 6 bases, in that order; junction bases with no gene match: 12. This CDR3 has 16 amino acids. The CDR3 region is CASSSHFGDRSQPQHF. The CDR3 nucleotides read TGTGCCAGCAGTTCACATTTTGGGGACAGAAGTCAGCCCCAGCATTTT.

This rearrangement joins TRBV27 to TRBJ1-2; the D is unclear. Trimming removed 6 bases from V and 8 bases from J, with 13 bases in between. The CDR3 totals 12 residues. Germline CDR1 reads MNHEY; CDR2 reads SMNVEV (reference sequence). DNA of the CDR3: TGTGCCAGCAGCCGTGGAGGGCGCGGCTACACCTTC. It codes for CASSRGGRGYTF.

The chain carries TRBV28 and TRBJ2-2; D might be TRBD2 (6 bases). Germline V gene sequence: CDR1 MDHEN, CDR2 SYDVKM. The V end lost 3 bases, the J end lost 7 bases, and 6 bases lay between the germline ends. The CDR3 runs to 12 residues. The CDR3 DNA sequence: TGTGCCAGCAGTTTCGGGGGCGGGGAGCTGTTTTTT. It yields the protein CASSFGGGELFF.

The V and J genes are TRBV4-1 and TRBJ1-1, with no clear D. The V gene lost 3 bases and the J gene lost 0 bases, with 8 bases spanning the gap. The CDR3 loop spans 14 amino acids. Germline V gene sequence: CDR1 MGHRA, CDR2 YSYEKL. DNA for the CDR3: TGCGCCAGCAGCCAGAGCGCAATGAACACTGAAGCTTTCTTT. This sequence encodes CASSQSAMNTEAFF.

The chain uses TRBV15 and TRBJ1-5, with 9 bases that match TRBD1. Germline V gives CDR1 LNHNV, CDR2 YYDKDF (reference sequence). V gave up 0 bases and J gave up 7 bases; unmatched junction bases: 7. The CDR3 runs to 16 residues. In nucleotides, the CDR3 is TGTGCCACCAGCAGAGATTTAAGACAGGGGGACCAGCCCCAGCATTTT. It codes for CATSRDLRQGDQPQHF.

The chain is built from TRBV7-6 and TRBJ1-1, with a weak D call TRBD1 (5 bases). The germline V gene encodes CDR1 SGHVS and CDR2 FNYEAQ. The CDR3 sequence is 15 residues long. V gave up 5 bases and J gave up 1 base, with 14 bases separating them. DNA of the CDR3: TGTGCCAGCAGCCCGAAGCCAGGGTCGAACACTGAAGCTTTCTTT. This encodes CASSPKPGSNTEAFF. The variable domain in full, with the rest retrieved from reference TRBV7-6 and TRBJ1-1, is GAGVSQSPRYKVTKRGQDVALRCDPISGHVSLYWYRQALGQGPEFLTYFNYEAQQDKSGLPNDRFSAERPEGSISTLTIQRTEQRDSAMYRCASSPKPGSNTEAFFGQGTRLTVV.

There are a few counts of this clone. This CDR3 is also generated by other DNA sequences in the sample. The rearrangement links TRBV18 to TRBJ1-5, with 7 bases matching TRBD1. CDR3 length: 14 amino acids. V dropped 3 bases and J dropped 3; count of bases not matched to a gene: 2. Germline CDR1 reads KGHSH; CDR2 reads LQKENI. The CDR3 reads CASSPGQTNQPQHF. Here the CDR3 DNA reads TGTGCCAGCTCACCGGGACAGACCAATCAGCCCCAGCATTTT.

The chain links TRBV14 to TRBJ2-7, with D unclear. CDR1 SGHDN and CDR2 FVKESK come from the germline V gene. This CDR3 comprises 12 residues. Trimming left V 0 bases short and J 13 bases short, with 13 bases between. CDR3 in amino acids: CASSQDGRRLYF. In DNA form, the CDR3 reads TGTGCCAGCAGCCAAGATGGGCGTCGCCTCTACTTC.

The rearrangement uses TRBV7-2 and TRBJ1-5; D not resolved. The CDR3 has 15 amino acids. Germline loops: CDR1 SGHTA, CDR2 FQGNSA. Trimming removed 1 base from V and 2 bases from J, with 9 bases in between. The CDR3 is CASSLETRRNQPQHF. DNA of the CDR3: TGTGCCAGCAGCTTAGAAACGAGGCGCAATCAGCCCCAGCATTTT.

In its sample, this clone was seen once. J is TRBJ2-3 and V is TRBV7-9; D not certain. The CDR3 covers 12 residues. The germline CDR1 and CDR2 sequences are SEHNR and FQNEAQ (reference sequence). V lost 5 bases and J lost 2, with 5 bases in between. CDR3 sequence: CASSPITDTQYF. The CDR3 DNA reads as TGTGCCAGCAGCCCAATCACAGATACGCAGTATTTT. The complete variable domain, with remaining parts taken from reference TRBV7-9 and TRBJ2-3, reads DTGVSQNPRHKITKRGQNVTFRCDPISEHNRLYWYRQTLGQGPEFLTYFQNEAQLEKSRLLSDRFSAERPKGSFSTLEIQRTEQGDSAMYLCASSPITDTQYFGPGTRLTVL.

V gene TRBV19 combines with J gene TRBJ2-7; 8 bases line up with TRBD1. CDR3 length: 15 residues. Germline V gene lookup returns CDR1 LNHDA and CDR2 SQIVND (reference sequence). Germline trimming cut 3 bases from V and 1 base from J; bases unmatched to any gene: 5. CDR3 loop: CASSIRTGLSYEQYF. CDR3 in DNA: TGTGCCAGTAGTATTCGGACAGGGCTTTCCTACGAGCAGTACTTC.

The chain carries TRBV14 and TRBJ1-2; D remains unclear. The CDR3 extends over 13 amino acids. Germline CDR1 SGHDN, CDR2 FVKESK. Trimming cost V 1 base and J 0 bases, with 3 bases left between them. The CDR3 loop is CASSQVTNYGYTF. DNA of the CDR3: TGTGCCAGCAGCCAAGTTACTAACTATGGCTACACCTTC. Together with reference TRBV14 and TRBJ1-2, the CDR3 gives the full variable domain: EAGVTQFPSHSVIEKGQTVTLRCDPISGHDNLYWYRRVMGKEIKFLLHFVKESKQDESGMPNNRFLAERTGGTYSTLKVQPAELEDSGVYFCASSQVTNYGYTFGSGTRLTVV.

This sequence joins TRBV6-1 and TRBJ2-3; a possible D gene is TRBD2 (5 bases). V was clipped by 10 bases and J by 8 bases, with 22 bases between them. There are 14 residues in the CDR3. In germline, CDR1 is MNHNS, CDR2 SASEGT. In DNA form, the CDR3 reads TGTGCCACCAACCCCCGGGATGGATTGGGTACGCAGTATTTT. Translation gives CATNPRDGLGTQYF.

The chain recombines TRBV20-1 with TRBJ1-3, with a possible D match to TRBD1 (6 bases). Germline V gives CDR1 DFQATT, CDR2 SNEGSKA (reference sequence). The CDR3 sequence is 11 residues long. V was pared by 6 bases and J by 12 bases, with 15 bases between. The CDR3 is CSARYRESIYF. Written as DNA, the CDR3 is TGCAGTGCGCGTTACAGGGAGAGCATATATTTT.

This chain uses TRBV6-1 with TRBJ1-5; D remains unclear. The CDR3 runs 13 residues. Germline loops: CDR1 MNHNS, CDR2 SASEGT. Trimming pared 2 bases from V and 4 bases from J, leaving 6 bases between. The CDR3 here is CASSEFPNQPQHF. The CDR3 DNA reads as TGTGCCAGCAGTGAATTCCCGAATCAGCCCCAGCATTTT.

The chain has TRBV28 and TRBJ1-5; a possible D gene is TRBD1 (5 bases). V lost 11 bases and J 0 bases, leaving 23 bases between the germline ends. In germline, CDR1 is MDHEN, CDR2 SYDVKM. CDR3 length: 17 residues. The CDR3 spells CACLGAGRGYSNQPQHF. The CDR3 nucleotides read TGTGCCTGCCTCGGGGCAGGGCGGGGATATAGCAATCAGCCCCAGCATTTT.

The J gene is TRBJ2-3, the V gene TRBV11-2, with a weak D call TRBD1 (6 bases). This CDR3 is 16 amino acids long. Trimming removed 4 bases from V and 0 bases from J, with 14 bases in between. Germline CDR1 SGHAT, CDR2 FQNNGV. This CDR3 reads CASSSGTQTSTDTQYF. As DNA, the CDR3 is TGTGCCAGCAGCTCCGGGACACAGACTAGCACAGATACGCAGTATTTT.

The chain combines TRBV4-3 with TRBJ1-6, with D tentatively TRBD1 (5 bases). V was clipped by 0 bases and J by 1 base, with 13 bases between them. CDR1 and CDR2 (germline): LGHNA, YSLEER. The CDR3 loop spans 18 amino acids. The CDR3, as DNA: TGCGCCAGCAGCCAAGACAGTCCCCACAGGTCCTATAATTCACCCCTCCACTTT. Its protein is CASSQDSPHRSYNSPLHF.

The chain uses TRBV30 and TRBJ2-1, with a weak D call TRBD1 (5 bases). The CDR3 spans 10 residues. Germline V gene data show CDR1 as GTSNPN and CDR2 as SVGIG (reference sequence). Trimming pared 5 bases from V and 10 bases from J, leaving 9 bases between. Here the CDR3 reads CAWGHREQFF. The CDR3 DNA is TGTGCCTGGGGACATCGAGAGCAGTTCTTC.

This clone was counted a single time. This sequence joins TRBV27 and TRBJ2-7, with 8 nucleotides matching TRBD1. The CDR3 length is 16 residues. V lost 5 bases to trimming and J lost 7 bases; unmatched junction nucleotides: 16. Per germline, CDR1 MNHEY and CDR2 SMNVEV (reference sequence). This CDR3 is CASSPTDRAVSSEQYF. The CDR3 DNA follows: TGTGCCAGCAGTCCCACGGACAGGGCAGTCTCGAGTGAGCAGTACTTC.